What follows are 16 T cell receptor beta chains derived from one specimen sequenced in a study of cytomegalovirus exposure and HLA in healthy donors. Amplification used 60 Vbeta primers and 13 Jbeta primers. Sequencing used immunoSEQ multiplex PCR; TCRdb keeps in-frame clones, though not all of them. The table lists 130,000 or so clones, just under 75% of them singletons. The sample was PBMCs. These receptors originate from a man in his forties in good health and CMV-seropositive.

V gene TRBV5-1 combines with J gene TRBJ1-5; D ambiguous. V dropped 0 bases and J dropped 1 base, with 11 bases sitting between them. Germline values: CDR1 SGHRS, CDR2 YFSETQ. The CDR3 length is 16 residues. As DNA, the CDR3 is TGCGCCAGCAGCTTGGAAGCGGCGAGCAGCAATCAGCCCCAGCATTTT. This encodes CASSLEAASSNQPQHF. Full variable domain (missing parts from reference TRBV5-1 and TRBJ1-5): KAGVTQTPRYLIKTRGQQVTLSCSPISGHRSVSWYQQTPGQGLQFLFEYFSETQRNKGNFPGRFSGRQFSNSRSEMNVSTLELGDSALYLCASSLEAASSNQPQHFGDGTRLSIL.

The V call is TRBV2, the J call TRBJ2-2; TRBD2 matches at 7 bases. With V trimmed by 5 bases and J by 6 bases, 6 bases remained unmatched. Germline CDR1 and CDR2: SNHLY and FYNNEI. The CDR3 contains 14 residues. The CDR3 bases are TGTGCCAGCAGTCGGGGGAGGGGATCCGGGGAGCTGTTTTTT. As protein: CASSRGRGSGELFF.

The rearrangement links TRBV15 to TRBJ2-7; D uncertain. Germline V lookup: CDR1 LNHNV, CDR2 YYDKDF (reference sequence). Trimming stripped 3 bases from V and 1 base from J, with 13 bases between. This CDR3 has 15 amino acids. CDR3 sequence (DNA): TGTGCCACCAGCAGCTCCCCAGATTTATCCTACGAGCAGTACTTC. Amino acids: CATSSSPDLSYEQYF.

The chain employs TRBV28 and TRBJ2-7, with D perhaps TRBD1 (6 bases). The V end was cut by 2 bases, the J end by 4 bases, with 12 bases between. The CDR3 has 14 residues. Germline values: CDR1 MDHEN, CDR2 SYDVKM. The CDR3 reads CASSLRGTFYEQYF. The CDR3 DNA follows: TGTGCCAGCAGTTTAAGGGGGACATTTTACGAGCAGTACTTC.

This chain uses TRBV5-1 with TRBJ2-3; TRBD2 matches at 7 bases. V dropped 5 bases and J dropped 2; count of bases not matched to a gene: 5. Germline values: CDR1 SGHRS, CDR2 YFSETQ. The CDR3 sequence is 14 residues long. CDR3 in amino acids: CASRGGSNTDTQYF. As DNA, the CDR3 is TGCGCCAGCAGGGGAGGGAGTAACACAGATACGCAGTATTTT.

There are a few counts of this clone. The chain recombines TRBV4-2 with TRBJ2-3; 12 bases map to TRBD2. In germline, CDR1 is LGHNA, CDR2 YNFKEQ. V lost 3 bases to trimming and J lost 5 bases; unmatched junction nucleotides: 6. The CDR3 spans 16 residues. The CDR3 loop reads CASSQASGGAGDTQYF. The CDR3 nucleotides are TGTGCCAGCAGCCAGGCTAGCGGGGGGGCGGGAGATACGCAGTATTTT.

The V and J genes are TRBV29-1 and TRBJ2-1, with D perhaps TRBD2 (5 bases). The germline V gene has CDR1 SQVTM and CDR2 ANQGSEA. The CDR3 sequence is 16 residues long. Trimming took 4 bases from V and 4 from J, leaving 20 bases between them. The CDR3 spells CSVGRAGGDLYNEQFF. In nucleotides, the CDR3 is TGCAGCGTTGGTCGTGCGGGTGGGGATTTATACAATGAGCAGTTCTTC.

The rearrangement uses TRBV25-1 and TRBJ1-6, with D maybe TRBD1 (5 bases). Germline lookup yields CDR1 MGHDK and CDR2 SYGVNS. Trimming removed 1 base at V and 7 bases at J, with 11 bases between. The CDR3 sequence is 15 residues long. The CDR3 sequence is CASSESGRVNSPLHF. The CDR3 DNA follows: TGTGCCAGCAGTGAATCTGGCAGGGTAAATTCACCCCTCCACTTT.

The chain links TRBV7-8 to TRBJ1-2; D might be TRBD1 (6 bases). V was clipped by 5 bases and J by 2 bases, with 18 bases between them. CDR1 is SGHVS and CDR2 is FQNEAQ in the germline V gene. The CDR3 is 16 residues long. The CDR3 reads CASSPPRGDGNYGYTF. CDR3 DNA: TGTGCCAGCAGCCCACCCAGGGGCGATGGCAACTATGGCTACACCTTC.

This rearrangement joins TRBV2 to TRBJ2-7; 7 bases map to TRBD1. V shed 6 bases, J shed 1 base, and the junction held 6 bases outside the gene matches. Germline CDR1 is SNHLY and CDR2 is FYNNEI. This CDR3 is built from 14 residues. The CDR3 nucleotides are TGTGCCAGCAGGGACAGGCCCCTTTCCTACGAGCAGTACTTC. Encoded protein: CASRDRPLSYEQYF.

The chain links TRBV28 to TRBJ1-5; 7 bases fit TRBD1. This CDR3 is 16 amino acids long. The junction had 7 bases not matched to a gene; V was cut back by 4 bases and J by 1 base. CDR1 MDHEN and CDR2 SYDVKM come from the germline V gene. This CDR3 reads CASSSPGQYSNQPQHF. The DNA of the CDR3 is TGTGCCAGCAGTTCACCGGGACAGTACAGCAATCAGCCCCAGCATTTT.

CDR3 sequence: CASSPDRGSVPQHF. CDR3 nucleotide sequence: TGTGCCAGCAGTCCGGACAGGGGCTCGGTGCCCCAGCATTTT. The chain is built from TRBV27 and TRBJ1-5; 9 bases match TRBD1. The junction had 8 bases not matched to a gene; V was cut back by 5 bases and J by 9 bases. Germline CDR1 is MNHEY and CDR2 is SMNVEV (reference sequence). The CDR3 contains 14 residues.

This chain uses TRBV14 with TRBJ2-3, with 7 bases lining up with TRBD2. The CDR3 contains 13 residues. Germline-derived CDR1 and CDR2 are SGHDN and FVKESK. V trimming: 3 bases; J trimming: 8 bases; junction bases outside the gene matches: 5. CDR3 DNA: TGTGCCAGCAGCCATCCTACGGGAGGTACGCAGTATTTT. Translation gives CASSHPTGGTQYF.

This clone appeared a few times. The sample has other DNA sequences that encode this CDR3 too. The chain combines TRBV19 with TRBJ2-5; a possible D gene is TRBD2 (5 bases). V lost 2 bases, J lost 4 bases, and 11 bases lay in between. This CDR3 spans 14 amino acids. Germline CDR1 is LNHDA and CDR2 is SQIVND (reference sequence). The CDR3 here is CASSILGVGETQYF. The CDR3 DNA reads as TGTGCCAGTAGTATACTCGGGGTTGGAGAGACCCAGTACTTC.

The chain uses TRBV19 and TRBJ2-5, with 8 bases aligning to TRBD1. CDR1 is LNHDA, CDR2 SQIVND, per germline (reference sequence). This CDR3 region has 13 residues. V was clipped by 4 bases and J by 5 bases; unmatched bases: 3. This CDR3 reads CASSTGGVETQYF. For the CDR3, the DNA is TGTGCCAGTAGTACAGGGGGCGTCGAGACCCAGTACTTC.

The gene calls are TRBV5-1 and TRBJ2-7, with D possibly TRBD2 on 6 matching bases. CDR3 length: 18 amino acids. The V gene's germline CDR1 is SGHRS and CDR2 YFSETQ. Trimming removed 0 bases from V and 0 bases from J, with 19 bases in between. CDR3 nucleotides: TGCGCCAGCAGCTTGGGTATGGCGGGAAGCCTTGACTCCTACGAGCAGTACTTC. As protein: CASSLGMAGSLDSYEQYF. Looking up the rest from reference TRBV5-1 and TRBJ2-7 gives the full variable domain: KAGVTQTPRYLIKTRGQQVTLSCSPISGHRSVSWYQQTPGQGLQFLFEYFSETQRNKGNFPGRFSGRQFSNSRSEMNVSTLELGDSALYLCASSLGMAGSLDSYEQYFGPGTRLTVT.